These 4 T cell receptor beta chains were all obtained from the same sample, sequenced in a study of vaccination and CD4 T cells after COVID-19. With the Oncomine TCR Beta short-read assay, DNA from cultured CD4+ T cells was sequenced. TCRdb reprocessed the PCR reads via MiXCR and lists one record per CDR3 protein. The repertoire holds some 15,000 distinct CDR3 sequences, roughly 66% seen once, with roughly 10% in the top ten. No cognate antigen is known for these TCRs. The treatment was: roughly nine-day PBMC culture with coronavirus spike peptide pools or control peptides (ViraFEST assay). Material: CD4+ T cells from blood, cultured in vitro. Receptors were obtained from a human donor who had recovered from COVID-19.

The V and J genes are TRBV30 and TRBJ2-2; D is uncertain. The CDR3 consists of 14 residues. V was clipped by 2 bases and J by 4 bases, with 11 bases between them. Germline assignment: CDR1 GTSNPN and CDR2 SVGIG (reference sequence). For the CDR3, the DNA is TGTGCCTGGAGTCCTACCGGGCGCACCGGGGAGCTGTTTTTT. The encoded protein is CAWSPTGRTGELFF.

The chain joins TRBV7-3 to TRBJ2-6; perhaps D is TRBD1 or TRBD2 (5 bases each). Looked up from germline, CDR1 is SGHTA and CDR2 is FQGTGA. The CDR3 covers 16 residues. V lost 1 base to trimming and J lost 4 bases, with 11 bases between them. The CDR3 is CASSLNGGAGANVLTF. As DNA, the CDR3 is TGTGCCAGCAGCTTAAATGGGGGTGCAGGGGCCAACGTCCTGACTTTC.

The V and J genes are TRBV7-9 and TRBJ2-2, with TRBD1 identical over 7 bases. This CDR3 spans 20 amino acids. Trimming took 4 bases from V and 4 from J; bases not matched to a gene: 21. Per the germline V gene, CDR1 is SEHNR and CDR2 is FQNEAQ (reference sequence). DNA for the CDR3: TGTGCCAGCAGCTCCAGTAGGCCCCCCAGACAGGGTACTTTCACCGGGGAGCTGTTTTTT. Encoded protein: CASSSSRPPRQGTFTGELFF. Full variable domain (outside the CDR3, taken from reference TRBV7-9 and TRBJ2-2): DTGVSQNPRHKITKRGQNVTFRCDPISEHNRLYWYRQTLGQGPEFLTYFQNEAQLEKSRLLSDRFSAERPKGSFSTLEIQRTEQGDSAMYLCASSSSRPPRQGTFTGELFFGEGSRLTVL.

The genes are TRBV11-3 and TRBJ2-7; 9 nucleotides match TRBD1. Per germline, CDR1 SGHNT and CDR2 YENEEA. This CDR3 has 14 residues. The J segment lost 6 bases and the V segment lost 5 bases, leaving 8 bases of the junction unmatched. The CDR3 region has the DNA TGTGCCAGCAGCCTACGGACAGGGGTAGCCGAGCAGTACTTC. It codes for CASSLRTGVAEQYF.